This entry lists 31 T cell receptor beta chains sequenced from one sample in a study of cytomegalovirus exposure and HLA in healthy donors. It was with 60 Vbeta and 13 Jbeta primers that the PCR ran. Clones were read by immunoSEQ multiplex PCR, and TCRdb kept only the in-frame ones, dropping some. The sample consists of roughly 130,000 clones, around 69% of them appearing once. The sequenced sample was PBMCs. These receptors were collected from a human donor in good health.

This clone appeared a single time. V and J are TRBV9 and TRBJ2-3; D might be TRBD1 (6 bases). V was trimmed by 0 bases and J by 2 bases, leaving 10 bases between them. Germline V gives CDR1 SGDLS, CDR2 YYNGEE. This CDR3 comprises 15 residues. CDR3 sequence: CASSVGGPSTDTQYF. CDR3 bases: TGTGCCAGCAGCGTAGGGGGGCCCTCCACAGATACGCAGTATTTT.

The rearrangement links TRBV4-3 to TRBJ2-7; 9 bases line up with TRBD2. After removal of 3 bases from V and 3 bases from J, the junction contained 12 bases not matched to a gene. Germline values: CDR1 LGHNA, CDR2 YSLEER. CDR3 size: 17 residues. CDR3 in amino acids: CASSQAPSGTLLYEQYF. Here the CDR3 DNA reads TGCGCCAGCAGCCAGGCCCCTAGCGGGACCCTGCTCTACGAGCAGTACTTC.

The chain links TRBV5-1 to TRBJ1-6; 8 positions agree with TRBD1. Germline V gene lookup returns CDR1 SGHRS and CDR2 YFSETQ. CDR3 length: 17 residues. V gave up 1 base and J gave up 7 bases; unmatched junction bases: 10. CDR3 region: CASSLISGTGGNSPLHF. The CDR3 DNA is TGCGCCAGCAGCTTGATTTCCGGGACAGGTGGGAATTCACCCCTCCACTTT.

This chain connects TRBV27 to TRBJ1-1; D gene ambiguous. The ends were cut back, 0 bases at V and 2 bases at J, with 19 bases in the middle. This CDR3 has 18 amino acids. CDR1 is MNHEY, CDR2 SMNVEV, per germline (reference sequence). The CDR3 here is CASSLSRARMRQNTEAFF. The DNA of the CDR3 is TGTGCCAGCAGTTTATCGAGGGCAAGGATGAGACAAAACACTGAAGCTTTCTTT.

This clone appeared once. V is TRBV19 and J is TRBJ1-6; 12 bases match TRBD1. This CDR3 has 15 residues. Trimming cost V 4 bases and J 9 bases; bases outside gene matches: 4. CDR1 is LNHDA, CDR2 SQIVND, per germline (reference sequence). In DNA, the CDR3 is TGTGCCAGTAGTAGGGACAGGGGGCAATCTTCACCCCTCCACTTT. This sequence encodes CASSRDRGQSSPLHF.

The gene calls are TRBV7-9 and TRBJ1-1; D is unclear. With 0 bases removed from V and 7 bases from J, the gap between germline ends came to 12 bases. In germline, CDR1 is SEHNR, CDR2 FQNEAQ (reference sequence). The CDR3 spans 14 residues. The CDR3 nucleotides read TGTGCCAGCAGCTTAGCGCAATATGAGATTGAAGCTTTCTTT. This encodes CASSLAQYEIEAFF.

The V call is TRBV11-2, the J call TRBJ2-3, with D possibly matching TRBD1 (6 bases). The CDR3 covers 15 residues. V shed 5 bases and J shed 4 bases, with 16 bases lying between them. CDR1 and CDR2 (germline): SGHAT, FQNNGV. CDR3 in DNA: TGTGCCAGCAGCCCGGGCCCGAGGGGGTCAGATACGCAGTATTTT. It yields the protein CASSPGPRGSDTQYF.

The CDR3 loop is CASSRGSSGNTIYF. CDR3 DNA: TGTGCCAGTAGCCGTGGGAGCTCTGGAAACACCATATATTTT. The rearrangement links TRBV19 to TRBJ1-3; D ambiguous. Trimming removed 6 bases from V and 0 bases from J, with 9 bases in between. The germline gives CDR1 LNHDA, CDR2 SQIVND (reference sequence). CDR3 length equals 14 residues.

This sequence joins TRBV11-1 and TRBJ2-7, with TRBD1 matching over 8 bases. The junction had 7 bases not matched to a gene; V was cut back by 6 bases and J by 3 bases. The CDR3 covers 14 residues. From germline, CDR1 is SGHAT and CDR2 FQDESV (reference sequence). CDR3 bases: TGTGCCAGCAGTAGGACAGGGCAACTCTACGAGCAGTACTTC. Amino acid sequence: CASSRTGQLYEQYF.

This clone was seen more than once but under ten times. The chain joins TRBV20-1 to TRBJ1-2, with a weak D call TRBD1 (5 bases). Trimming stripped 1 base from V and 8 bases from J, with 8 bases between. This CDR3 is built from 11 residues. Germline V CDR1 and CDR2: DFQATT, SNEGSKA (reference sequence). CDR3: CSARAGEGYTF. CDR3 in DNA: TGCAGTGCTAGAGCGGGGGAGGGCTACACCTTC.

CDR3 sequence: CASSEPGLGGNTQYF. The CDR3 region has the DNA TGTGCCAGCAGCGAGCCGGGACTAGGGGGGAATACGCAGTATTTT. The chain carries TRBV25-1 and TRBJ2-3; 8 bases match TRBD2. In germline, CDR1 is MGHDK, CDR2 SYGVNS. The CDR3 spans 15 residues. V dropped 6 bases and J dropped 7; count of bases not matched to a gene: 12. The full variable domain, with the rest looked up from reference TRBV25-1 and TRBJ2-3, is EADIYQTPRYLVIGTGKKITLECSQTMGHDKMYWYQQDPGMELHLIHYSYGVNSTEKGDLSSESTVSRIRTEHFPLTLESARPSHTSQYLCASSEPGLGGNTQYFGPGTRLTVL.

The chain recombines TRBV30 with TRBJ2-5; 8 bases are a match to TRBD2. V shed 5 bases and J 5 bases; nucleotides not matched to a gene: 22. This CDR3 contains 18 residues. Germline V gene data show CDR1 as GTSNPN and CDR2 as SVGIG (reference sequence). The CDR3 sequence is CAWVPIGGVVNREETQYF. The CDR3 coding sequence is TGTGCCTGGGTCCCAATCGGGGGGGTTGTCAATAGGGAGGAGACCCAGTACTTC.

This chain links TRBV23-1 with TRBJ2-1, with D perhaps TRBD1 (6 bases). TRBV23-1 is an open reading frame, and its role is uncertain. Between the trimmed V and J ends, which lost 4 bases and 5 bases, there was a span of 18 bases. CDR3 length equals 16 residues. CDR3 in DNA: TGCGCCAGCAGTCTTCCCCGTCCAGGGGTGGACAATGAGCAGTTCTTC. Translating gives CASSLPRPGVDNEQFF.

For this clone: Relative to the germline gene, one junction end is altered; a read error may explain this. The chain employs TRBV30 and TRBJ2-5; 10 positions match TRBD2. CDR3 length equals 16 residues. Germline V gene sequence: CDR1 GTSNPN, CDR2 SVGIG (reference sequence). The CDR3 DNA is TGTGCCCGGAGTATGGTAGCGGGGGGCGGCCAAGAGACCCAGTACTTC. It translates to CARSMVAGGGQETQYF.

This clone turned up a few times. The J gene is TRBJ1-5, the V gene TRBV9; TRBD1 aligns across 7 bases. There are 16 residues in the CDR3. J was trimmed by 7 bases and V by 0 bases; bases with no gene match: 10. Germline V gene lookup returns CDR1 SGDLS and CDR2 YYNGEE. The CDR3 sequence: CASSVAYRGVRQPQHF. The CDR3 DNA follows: TGTGCCAGCAGCGTAGCTTACAGGGGCGTTAGGCAGCCCCAGCATTTT.

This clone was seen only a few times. In DNA form, the CDR3 reads TGTGCCCCAAGCGTTATTAGGGGAAGCACAGATACGCAGTATTTT. Translation gives CAPSVIRGSTDTQYF. The chain is built from TRBV9 and TRBJ2-3; perhaps TRBD1 as D (5 bases). The V gene's germline CDR1 is SGDLS and CDR2 YYNGEE. V lost 10 bases, J lost 0 bases, and 18 bases lay in between. The CDR3 has 15 amino acids.

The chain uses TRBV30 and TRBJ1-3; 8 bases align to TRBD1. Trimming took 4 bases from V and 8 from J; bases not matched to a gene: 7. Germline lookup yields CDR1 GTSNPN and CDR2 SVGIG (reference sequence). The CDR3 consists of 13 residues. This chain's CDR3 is CAWTGQVSDTIYF. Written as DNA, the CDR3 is TGTGCCTGGACGGGACAGGTTTCGGACACCATATATTTT.

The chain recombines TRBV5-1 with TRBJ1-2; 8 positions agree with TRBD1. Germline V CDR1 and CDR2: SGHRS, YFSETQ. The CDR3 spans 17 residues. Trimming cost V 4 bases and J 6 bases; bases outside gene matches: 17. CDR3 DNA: TGCGCCAGCAGCGAGGCGCCAGGGGGCGGGTTGAAGAATGGCTACACCTTC. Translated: CASSEAPGGGLKNGYTF.

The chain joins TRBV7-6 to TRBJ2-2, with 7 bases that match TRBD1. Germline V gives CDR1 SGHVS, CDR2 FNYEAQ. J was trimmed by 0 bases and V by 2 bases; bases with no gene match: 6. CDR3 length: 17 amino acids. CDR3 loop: CASSLTAGTANTGELFF. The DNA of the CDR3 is TGTGCCAGCAGCTTAACCGCCGGGACAGCGAACACCGGGGAGCTGTTTTTT.

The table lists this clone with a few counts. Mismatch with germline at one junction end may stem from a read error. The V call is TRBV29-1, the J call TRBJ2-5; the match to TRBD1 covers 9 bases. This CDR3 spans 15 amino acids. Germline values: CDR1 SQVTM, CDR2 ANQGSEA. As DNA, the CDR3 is TGCCGCGTTGAAGGGGACAGGGCGCGATCAGAGACCCAGTACTTC. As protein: CRVEGDRARSETQYF. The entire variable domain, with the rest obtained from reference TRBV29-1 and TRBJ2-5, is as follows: SAVISQKPSRDICQRGTSLTIQCQVDSQVTMMFWYRQQPGQSLTLIATANQGSEATYESGFVIDKFPISRPNLTFSTLTVSNMSPEDSSIYLCRVEGDRARSETQYFGPGTRLLVL.

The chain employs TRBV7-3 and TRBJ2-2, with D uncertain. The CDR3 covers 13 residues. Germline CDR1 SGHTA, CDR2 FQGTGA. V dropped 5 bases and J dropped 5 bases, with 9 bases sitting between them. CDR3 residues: CASSPTTTGELFF. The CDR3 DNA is TGTGCCAGCAGCCCGACGACTACCGGGGAGCTGTTTTTT.

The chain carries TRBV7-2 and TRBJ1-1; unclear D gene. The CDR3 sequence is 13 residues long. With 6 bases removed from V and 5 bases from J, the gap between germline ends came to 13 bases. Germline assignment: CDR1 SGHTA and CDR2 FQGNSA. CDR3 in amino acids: CASSLRLRTEAFF. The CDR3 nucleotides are TGTGCCAGCAGTCTCAGGCTTAGGACTGAAGCTTTCTTT.

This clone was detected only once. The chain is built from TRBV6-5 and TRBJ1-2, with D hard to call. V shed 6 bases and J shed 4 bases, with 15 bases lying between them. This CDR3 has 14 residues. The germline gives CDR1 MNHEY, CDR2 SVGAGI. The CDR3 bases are TGTGCCAGCAGACCCGGTGGTAGAGTCTATGGCTACACCTTC. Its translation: CASRPGGRVYGYTF.

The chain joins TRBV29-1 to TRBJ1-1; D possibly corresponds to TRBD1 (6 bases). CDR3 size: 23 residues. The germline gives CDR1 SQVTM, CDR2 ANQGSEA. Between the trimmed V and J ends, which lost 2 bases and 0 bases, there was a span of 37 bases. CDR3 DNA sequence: TGCAGCGTTGAACCCCATTGGGACACAGGGTCCAGGAAGTTCGGGTTCTTGAACACTGAAGCTTTCTTT. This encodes CSVEPHWDTGSRKFGFLNTEAFF.

CDR3 amino acids: CASSDTGQRDSLNEQFF. The CDR3 bases are TGTGCCAGCAGCGATACGGGACAAAGGGATAGCCTCAATGAGCAGTTCTTC. The V and J genes are TRBV9 and TRBJ2-1; a possible D gene is TRBD1 (6 bases). CDR1 and CDR2 (germline): SGDLS, YYNGEE. This CDR3 is 17 amino acids long. The V end was cut by 3 bases, the J end by 6 bases, with 22 bases between.

The CDR3: CASSLSRQGRTDTQYF. In nucleotides, the CDR3 is TGTGCCAGCAGCCTATCCCGACAGGGGAGGACAGATACGCAGTATTTT. V and J are TRBV5-6 and TRBJ2-3; 8 bases agree with TRBD1. The germline CDR1 and CDR2 sequences are SGHDT and YYEEEE. The CDR3 covers 16 residues. The ends lost 4 bases at V and 3 bases at J; junction bases unmatched: 10.

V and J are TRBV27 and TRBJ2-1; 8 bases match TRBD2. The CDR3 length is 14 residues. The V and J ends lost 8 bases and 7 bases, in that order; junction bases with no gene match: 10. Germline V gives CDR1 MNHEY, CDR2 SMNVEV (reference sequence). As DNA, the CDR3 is TGTGCCAGCCGATCGGGGGGGCTGCGTAATGAGCAGTTCTTC. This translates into CASRSGGLRNEQFF.

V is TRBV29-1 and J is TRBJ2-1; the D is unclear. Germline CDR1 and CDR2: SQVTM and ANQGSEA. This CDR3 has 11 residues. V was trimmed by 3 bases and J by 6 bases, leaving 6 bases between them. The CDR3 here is CSVDLSNEQFF. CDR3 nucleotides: TGCAGCGTTGACCTCTCCAATGAGCAGTTCTTC.

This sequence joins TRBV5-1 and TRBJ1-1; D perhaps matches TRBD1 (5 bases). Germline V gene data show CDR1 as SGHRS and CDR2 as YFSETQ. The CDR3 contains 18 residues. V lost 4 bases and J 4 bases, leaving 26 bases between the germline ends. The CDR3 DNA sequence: TGCGCCAGCAGCAATCGAATTAAGGTGGGAGGCGGGGGCACTGAAGCTTTCTTT. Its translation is CASSNRIKVGGGGTEAFF.

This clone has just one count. This CDR3 is CASSPGLATYEQYF. The CDR3 nucleotides read TGTGCCAGCTCCCCGGGACTAGCGACCTACGAGCAGTACTTC. J is TRBJ2-7 and V is TRBV18; TRBD2 matches 10 bases. J lost 2 bases, V lost 6 bases, and 4 bases had no gene match. Germline CDR1 reads KGHSH; CDR2 reads LQKENI. The CDR3 consists of 14 residues.

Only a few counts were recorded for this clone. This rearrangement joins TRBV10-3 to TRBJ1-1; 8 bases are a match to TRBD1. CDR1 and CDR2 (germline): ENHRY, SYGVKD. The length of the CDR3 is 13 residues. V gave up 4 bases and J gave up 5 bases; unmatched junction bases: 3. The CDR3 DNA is TGTGCCATCAGTGGGACAGGGATGACTGAAGCTTTCTTT. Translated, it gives CAISGTGMTEAFF.